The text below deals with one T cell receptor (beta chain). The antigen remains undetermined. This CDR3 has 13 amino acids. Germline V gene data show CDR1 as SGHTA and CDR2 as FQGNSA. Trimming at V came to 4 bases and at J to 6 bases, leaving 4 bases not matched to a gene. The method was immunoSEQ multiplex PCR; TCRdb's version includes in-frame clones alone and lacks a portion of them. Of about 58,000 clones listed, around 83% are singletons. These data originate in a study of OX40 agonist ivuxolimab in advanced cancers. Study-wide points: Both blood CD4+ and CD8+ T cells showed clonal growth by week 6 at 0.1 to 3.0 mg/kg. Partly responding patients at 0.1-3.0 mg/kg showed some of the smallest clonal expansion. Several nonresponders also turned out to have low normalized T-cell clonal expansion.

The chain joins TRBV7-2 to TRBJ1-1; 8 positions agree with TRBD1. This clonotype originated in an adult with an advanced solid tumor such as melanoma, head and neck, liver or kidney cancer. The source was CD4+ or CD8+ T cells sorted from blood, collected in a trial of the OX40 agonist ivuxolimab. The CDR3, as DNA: TGTGCCAGCAGCTCGACAGGGGTCGCTGAAGCTTTCTTT. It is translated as CASSSTGVAEAFF.